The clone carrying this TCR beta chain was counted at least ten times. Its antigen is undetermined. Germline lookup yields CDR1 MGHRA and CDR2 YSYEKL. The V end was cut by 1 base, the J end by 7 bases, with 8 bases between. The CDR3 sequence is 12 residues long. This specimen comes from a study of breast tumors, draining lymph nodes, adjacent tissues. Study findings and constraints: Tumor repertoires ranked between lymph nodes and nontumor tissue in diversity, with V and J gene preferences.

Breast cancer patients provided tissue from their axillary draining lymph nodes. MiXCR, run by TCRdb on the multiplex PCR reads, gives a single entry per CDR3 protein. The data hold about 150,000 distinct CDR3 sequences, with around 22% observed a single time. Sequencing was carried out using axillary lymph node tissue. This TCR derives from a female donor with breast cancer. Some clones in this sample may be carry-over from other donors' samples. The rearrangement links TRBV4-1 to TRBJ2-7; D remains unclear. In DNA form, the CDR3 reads TGCGCCAGCAGCCAAGTGGCTGGAGAGCAGTACTTC. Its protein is CASSQVAGEQYF.